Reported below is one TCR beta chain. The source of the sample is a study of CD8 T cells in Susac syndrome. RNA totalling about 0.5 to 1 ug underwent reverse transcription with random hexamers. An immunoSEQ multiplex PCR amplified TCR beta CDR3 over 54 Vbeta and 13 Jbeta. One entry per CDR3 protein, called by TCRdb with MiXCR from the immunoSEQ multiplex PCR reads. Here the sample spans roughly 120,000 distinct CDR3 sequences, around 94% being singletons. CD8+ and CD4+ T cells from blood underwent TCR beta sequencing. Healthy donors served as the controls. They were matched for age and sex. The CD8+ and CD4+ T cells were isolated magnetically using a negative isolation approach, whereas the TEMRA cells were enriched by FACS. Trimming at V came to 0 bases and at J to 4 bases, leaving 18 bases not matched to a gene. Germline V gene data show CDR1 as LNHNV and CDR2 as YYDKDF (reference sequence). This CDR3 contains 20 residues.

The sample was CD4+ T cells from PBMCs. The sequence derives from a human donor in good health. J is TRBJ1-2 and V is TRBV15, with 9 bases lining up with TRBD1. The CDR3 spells CATSRDSPRTGAISLYGYTF. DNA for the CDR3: TGTGCCACCAGCAGAGATAGCCCACGGACAGGGGCCATATCTCTCTATGGCTACACCTTC.